The 8 T cell receptor beta chains given below trace back to one sample, sequenced in a study of T-cell memory formation after mild COVID-19. TCRdb independently ran MiXCR on the 5' RACE reads; one entry per CDR3 protein. This table has a few hundred thousand distinct CDR3 sequences, around 21% appearing once. The sequenced material came from PBMCs or a T cell subset sorted from them (not recorded which). Source of these receptors: an adult woman who had mild COVID-19 (a few samples of this study predate the infection). Cell type and time point are not known.

This clonotype appeared many times. V is TRBV5-1 and J is TRBJ2-3; D is undetermined. CDR1 is SGHRS, CDR2 YFSETQ, per germline. The CDR3 totals 12 residues. V was shortened by 0 bases and J by 3 bases, with 2 bases between the two germline ends. The CDR3 DNA is TGCGCCAGCAGCTTGGCAACAGATACGCAGTATTTT. It codes for CASSLATDTQYF.

This clonotype appeared a few times. This chain joins TRBV6-2 or TRBV6-3 and TRBJ1-5, with a tentative D call TRBD1 (5 bases). V was pared by 0 bases and J by 4 bases, with 13 bases between. In germline, CDR1 is MNHEY, CDR2 SVGEGT. The CDR3 covers 16 residues. Here the CDR3 DNA reads TGTGCCAGCAGTTACTCGGGGACGACTACAAATCAGCCCCAGCATTTT. Translating it yields CASSYSGTTTNQPQHF.

The V gene is TRBV25-1, the J gene TRBJ2-7, with a tentative D call TRBD1 (6 bases). V was clipped by 11 bases and J by 5 bases, with 22 bases between them. CDR1 is MGHDK, CDR2 SYGVNS, per germline. This CDR3 has 14 residues. CDR3 sequence reads: CAHFQAGDLHEQYF. The CDR3 nucleotides are TGTGCCCACTTTCAGGCAGGGGATTTACACGAGCAGTACTTC.

In this sample, this clonotype turned up a few times. The chain combines TRBV7-2 with TRBJ2-7; TRBD1 aligns across 7 bases. Trimming took 1 base from V and 3 from J; bases not matched to a gene: 6. Germline loops: CDR1 SGHTA, CDR2 FQGNSA. This CDR3 is 15 amino acids long. CDR3 sequence: CASSLGGQTGYEQYF. CDR3 in DNA: TGTGCCAGCAGCTTAGGGGGACAGACGGGCTACGAGCAGTACTTC.

V is TRBV12-3 or TRBV12-4 and J is TRBJ2-7; 8 nucleotides agree with TRBD1. The CDR3 is made up of 14 amino acids. Unmatched junction bases numbered 4, after V lost 4 bases and J lost 2 bases. The CDR3 loop is CASSSRGLTYEQYF. The CDR3 DNA follows: TGTGCCAGCAGTTCCAGGGGGCTGACCTACGAGCAGTACTTC.

This clonotype was detected only a few times. The V call is TRBV2, the J call TRBJ2-7, with 7 bases identical to TRBD2. The CDR3 is 14 residues long. Trimming removed 7 bases from V and 4 bases from J; junction bases left unmatched: 10. The V gene's germline CDR1 is SNHLY and CDR2 FYNNEI. The CDR3 here is CASTRQGSGYEQYF. For the CDR3, the DNA is TGTGCCAGCACCCGGCAGGGTAGCGGGTACGAGCAGTACTTC.

The chain employs TRBV20-1 and TRBJ2-3, with 9 bases aligning to TRBD2. Germline assignment: CDR1 DFQATT and CDR2 SNEGSKA (reference sequence). CDR3 length equals 13 residues. Germline trimming cut 6 bases from V and 4 bases from J; bases unmatched to any gene: 5. The chain's CDR3 is CSAGGGRADTQYF. The CDR3 nucleotides are TGCAGTGCCGGGGGCGGGAGGGCAGATACGCAGTATTTT.

This clonotype has only a few counts. The chain recombines TRBV29-1 with TRBJ2-3; 9 positions agree with TRBD2. Germline V gene data show CDR1 as SQVTM and CDR2 as ANQGSEA. The junction had 8 bases not matched to a gene; V was cut back by 4 bases and J by 0 bases. The CDR3 sequence is 16 residues long. Here the CDR3 reads CSVVVLAGSSTDTQYF. The CDR3 DNA reads TGCAGCGTTGTTGTTCTAGCGGGATCTAGCACAGATACGCAGTATTTT.